This T cell receptor (beta chain) was sequenced during a study of response to subunit inactivated influenza vaccine. Study-wide points: With each seasonal influenza vaccination, the authors suggested, few new T cells are recruited.

TCRdb redid the calling of the RT-PCR reads with MiXCR, one entry per CDR3 protein. The sample carries around 200,000 distinct CDR3 sequences, around 9% recorded once. V dropped 7 bases and J dropped 0 bases, with 19 bases sitting between them. The CDR3 sequence is 16 residues long. CDR1 is MDHEN, CDR2 SYDVKM, per germline. Remarks on this clonotype: The antigen remains undetermined.

This clonotype was obtained from a man aged 50-59 years who received an inactivated influenza vaccine. The specimen comprised non-naive T cells sorted from PBMCs, sampled on the day of vaccination. This chain uses TRBV28 with TRBJ2-7; D possibly corresponds to TRBD1 (6 bases). DNA of the CDR3: TGTGCCAGCACGCTATTAGGGGGTCGCCGCTCCTACGAGCAGTACTTC. Translation gives CASTLLGGRRSYEQYF.